This T cell receptor (beta chain) was identified in a study of T cells after yellow fever vaccination. The wider study: With SMART-Seq v4 Ultra Low Input, the fractions containing low cell numbers were prepared.

The TCR cDNA carried a universal primer site and UMIs from 5'RACE template switching. TCRdb reprocessed the 5' RACE reads with MiXCR, giving one entry per CDR3 protein. The repertoire holds nearly 550,000 distinct CDR3 sequences, with about a fifth as singletons. Findings and caveats of the study: Subsequent to the booster, the majority of primary-vaccination clones reappeared (less than 97% CD4, approximately 90% CD8).

Remarks on this clonotype: Its matching antigen is unknown.

The clonotype originates from a man aged 30-40 years who received the YFV17D yellow fever vaccine. The sequencing here drew on PBMCs, taken 15 days after the yellow fever booster vaccination.

CDR3 loop: CASSYGGLAGNNEQFF. The CDR3 nucleotides are TGTGCCAGCAGTTATGGAGGACTAGCGGGAAACAATGAGCAGTTCTTC. V usage is TRBV6-5 and J usage is TRBJ2-1; 12 bases line up with TRBD2. V trimming: 3 bases; J trimming: 5 bases; junction bases outside the gene matches: 5. This CDR3 contains 16 residues. Per germline, CDR1 MNHEY and CDR2 SVGAGI.